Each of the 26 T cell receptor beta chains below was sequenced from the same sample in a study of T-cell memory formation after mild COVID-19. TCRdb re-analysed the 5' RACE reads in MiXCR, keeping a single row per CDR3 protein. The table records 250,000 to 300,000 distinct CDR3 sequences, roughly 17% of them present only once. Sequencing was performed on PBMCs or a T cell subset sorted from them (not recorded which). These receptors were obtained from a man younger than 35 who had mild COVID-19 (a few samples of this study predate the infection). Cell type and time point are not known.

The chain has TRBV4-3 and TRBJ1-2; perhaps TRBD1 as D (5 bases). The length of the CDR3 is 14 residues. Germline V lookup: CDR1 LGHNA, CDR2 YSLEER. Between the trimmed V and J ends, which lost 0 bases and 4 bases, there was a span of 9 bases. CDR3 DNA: TGCGCCAGCAGCCAAGATCAGGGCGTCTATGGCTACACCTTC. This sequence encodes CASSQDQGVYGYTF.

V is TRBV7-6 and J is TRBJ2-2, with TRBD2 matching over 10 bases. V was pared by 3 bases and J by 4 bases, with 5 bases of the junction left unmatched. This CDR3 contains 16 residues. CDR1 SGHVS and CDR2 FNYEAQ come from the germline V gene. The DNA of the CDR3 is TGTGCCAGCAGCTTTGGGACTAGCGTGGCCACCGGGGAGCTGTTTTTT. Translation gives CASSFGTSVATGELFF.

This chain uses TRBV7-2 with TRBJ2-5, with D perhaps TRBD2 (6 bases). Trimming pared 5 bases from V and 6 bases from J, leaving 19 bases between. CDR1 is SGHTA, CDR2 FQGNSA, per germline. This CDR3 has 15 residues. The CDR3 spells CASSRQGVGGQTQYF. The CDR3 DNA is TGTGCCAGCAGCCGCCAAGGAGTGGGGGGACAGACCCAGTACTTC.

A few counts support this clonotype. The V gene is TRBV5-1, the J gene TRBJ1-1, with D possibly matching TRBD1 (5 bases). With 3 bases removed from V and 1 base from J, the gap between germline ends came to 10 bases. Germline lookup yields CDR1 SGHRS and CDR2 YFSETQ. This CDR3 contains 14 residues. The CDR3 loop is CASSSQGQNTEAFF. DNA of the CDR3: TGCGCCAGCAGCTCCCAGGGCCAGAACACTGAAGCTTTCTTT.

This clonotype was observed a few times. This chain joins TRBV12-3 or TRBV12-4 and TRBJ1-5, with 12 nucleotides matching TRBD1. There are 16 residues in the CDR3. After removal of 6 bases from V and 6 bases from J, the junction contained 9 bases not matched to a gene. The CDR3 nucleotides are TGTGCCAGCAGACGGGACAGGGGGCCAGGTAGTCAGCCCCAGCATTTT. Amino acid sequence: CASRRDRGPGSQPQHF.

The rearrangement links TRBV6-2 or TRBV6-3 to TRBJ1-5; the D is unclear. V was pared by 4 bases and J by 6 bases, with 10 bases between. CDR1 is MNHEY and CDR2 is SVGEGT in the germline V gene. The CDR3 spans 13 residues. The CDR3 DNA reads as TGTGCCAGCAGTTTGACCGGGCTTCAGCCCCAGCATTTT. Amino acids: CASSLTGLQPQHF.

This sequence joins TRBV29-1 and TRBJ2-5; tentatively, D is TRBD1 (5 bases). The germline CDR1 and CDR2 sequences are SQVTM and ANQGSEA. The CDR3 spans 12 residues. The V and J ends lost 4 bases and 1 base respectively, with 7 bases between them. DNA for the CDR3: TGCAGCGTTGGCAGGGTCCAAGAGACCCAGTACTTC. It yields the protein CSVGRVQETQYF.

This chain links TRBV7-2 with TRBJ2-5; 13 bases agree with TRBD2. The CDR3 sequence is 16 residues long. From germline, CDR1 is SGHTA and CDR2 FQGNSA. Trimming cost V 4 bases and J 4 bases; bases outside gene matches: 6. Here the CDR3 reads CASSSLTSGGRETQYF. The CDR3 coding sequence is TGTGCCAGCAGCTCCCTGACTAGCGGGGGGAGAGAGACCCAGTACTTC.

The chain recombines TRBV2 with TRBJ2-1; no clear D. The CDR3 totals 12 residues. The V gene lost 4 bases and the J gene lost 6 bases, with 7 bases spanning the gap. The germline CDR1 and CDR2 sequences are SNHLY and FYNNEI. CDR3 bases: TGTGCCAGCAGTGTCGAACCCAATGAGCAGTTCTTC. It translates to CASSVEPNEQFF.

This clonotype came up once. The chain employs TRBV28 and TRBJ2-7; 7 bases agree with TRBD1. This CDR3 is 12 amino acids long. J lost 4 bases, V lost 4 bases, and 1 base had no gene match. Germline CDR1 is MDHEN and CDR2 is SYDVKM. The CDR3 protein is CASSSRGYEQYV. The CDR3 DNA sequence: TGTGCCAGCAGTTCCAGGGGGTACGAGCAGTACGTC.

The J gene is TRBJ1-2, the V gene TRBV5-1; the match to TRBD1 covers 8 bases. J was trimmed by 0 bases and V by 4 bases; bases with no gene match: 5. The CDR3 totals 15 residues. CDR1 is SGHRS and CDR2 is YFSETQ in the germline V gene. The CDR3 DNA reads TGCGCCAGCAGCCTGGGACAGGTCCCTAACTATGGCTACACCTTC. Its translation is CASSLGQVPNYGYTF.

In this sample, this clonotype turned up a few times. As DNA, the CDR3 is TGCAGCGCTCACACCGCCGGAAAACTGTTTTTT. Protein product: CSAHTAGKLFF. The rearrangement joins TRBV29-1 to TRBJ1-4; D is uncertain. The germline CDR1 and CDR2 sequences are SQVTM and ANQGSEA. The CDR3 is made up of 11 amino acids. Trimming shortened V by 7 bases and J by 10 bases, and 13 bases separated the two germline ends.

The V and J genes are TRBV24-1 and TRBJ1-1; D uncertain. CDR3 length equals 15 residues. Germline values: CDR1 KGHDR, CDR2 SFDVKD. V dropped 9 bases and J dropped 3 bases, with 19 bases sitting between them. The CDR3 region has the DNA TGTGCCACCGCCCCATCCGGGCCACTGGACACTGAAGCTTTCTTT. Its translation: CATAPSGPLDTEAFF.

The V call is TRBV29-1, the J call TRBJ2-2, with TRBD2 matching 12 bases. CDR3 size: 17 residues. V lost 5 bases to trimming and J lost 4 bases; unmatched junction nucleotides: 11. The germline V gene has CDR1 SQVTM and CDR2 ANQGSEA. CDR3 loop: CSVMTLAGGQGTGELFF. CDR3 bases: TGCAGCGTTATGACACTAGCGGGGGGCCAGGGCACCGGGGAGCTGTTTTTT.

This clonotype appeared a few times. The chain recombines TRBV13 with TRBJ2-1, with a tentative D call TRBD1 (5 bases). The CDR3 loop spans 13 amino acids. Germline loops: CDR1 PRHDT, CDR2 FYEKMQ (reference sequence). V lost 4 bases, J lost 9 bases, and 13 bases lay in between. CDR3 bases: TGTGCCAGCAGCTCAGGGTTTGGTGGTGAGCAGTTCTTC. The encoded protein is CASSSGFGGEQFF.

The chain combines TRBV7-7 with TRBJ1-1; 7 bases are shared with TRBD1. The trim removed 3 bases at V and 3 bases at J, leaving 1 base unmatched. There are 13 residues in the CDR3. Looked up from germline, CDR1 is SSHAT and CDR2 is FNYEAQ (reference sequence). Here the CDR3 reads CASSLDRYTEAFF. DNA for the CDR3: TGTGCCAGCAGCTTGGACAGGTACACTGAAGCTTTCTTT.

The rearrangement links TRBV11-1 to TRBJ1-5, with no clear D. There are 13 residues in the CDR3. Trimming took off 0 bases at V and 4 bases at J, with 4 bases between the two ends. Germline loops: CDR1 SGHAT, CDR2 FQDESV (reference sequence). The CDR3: CASSLAANQPQHF. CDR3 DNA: TGTGCCAGCAGCTTAGCCGCGAATCAGCCCCAGCATTTT.

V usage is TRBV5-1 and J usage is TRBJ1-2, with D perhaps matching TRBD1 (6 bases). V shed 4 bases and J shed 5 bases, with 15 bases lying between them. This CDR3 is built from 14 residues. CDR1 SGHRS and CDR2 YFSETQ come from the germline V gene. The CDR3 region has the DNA TGCGCCAGCAGCCTAATGACAGGAGAGTATGGCTACACCTTC. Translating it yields CASSLMTGEYGYTF.

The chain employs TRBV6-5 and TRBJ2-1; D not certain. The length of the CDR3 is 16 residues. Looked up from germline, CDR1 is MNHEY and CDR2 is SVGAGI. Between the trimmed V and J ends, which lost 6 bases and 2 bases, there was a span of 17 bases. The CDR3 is CASSGDLVLTYNEQFF. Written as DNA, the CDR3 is TGTGCCAGCAGCGGCGATCTAGTCCTGACCTACAATGAGCAGTTCTTC.

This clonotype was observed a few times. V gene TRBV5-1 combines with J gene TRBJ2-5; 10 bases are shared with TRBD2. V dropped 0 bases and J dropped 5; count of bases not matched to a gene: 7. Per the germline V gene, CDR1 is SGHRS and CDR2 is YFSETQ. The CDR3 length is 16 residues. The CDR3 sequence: CASSLASGGLIETQYF. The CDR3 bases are TGCGCCAGCAGCTTGGCTAGCGGGGGCCTCATCGAGACCCAGTACTTC. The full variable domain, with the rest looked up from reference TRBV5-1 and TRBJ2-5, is KAGVTQTPRYLIKTRGQQVTLSCSPISGHRSVSWYQQTPGQGLQFLFEYFSETQRNKGNFPGRFSGRQFSNSRSEMNVSTLELGDSALYLCASSLASGGLIETQYFGPGTRLLVL.

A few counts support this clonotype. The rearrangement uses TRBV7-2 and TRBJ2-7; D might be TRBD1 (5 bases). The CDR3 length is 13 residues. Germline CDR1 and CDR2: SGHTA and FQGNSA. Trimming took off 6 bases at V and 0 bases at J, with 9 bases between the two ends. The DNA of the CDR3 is TGTGCCAGCAGACAGGCTAGCTCCTACGAGCAGTACTTC. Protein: CASRQASSYEQYF.

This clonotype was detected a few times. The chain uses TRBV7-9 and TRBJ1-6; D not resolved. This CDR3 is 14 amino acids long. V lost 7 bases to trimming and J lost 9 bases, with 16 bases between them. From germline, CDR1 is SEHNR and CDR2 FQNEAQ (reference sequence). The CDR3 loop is CASTPTALGSPLHF. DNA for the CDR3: TGTGCCAGCACCCCTACGGCTCTGGGTTCACCCCTCCACTTT.

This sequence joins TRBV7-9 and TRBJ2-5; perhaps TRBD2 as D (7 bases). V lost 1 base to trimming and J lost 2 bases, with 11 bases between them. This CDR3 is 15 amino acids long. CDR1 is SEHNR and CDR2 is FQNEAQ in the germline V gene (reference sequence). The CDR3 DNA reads TGTGCCAGCAGCTTAGGGGGGGGCATACAAGAGACCCAGTACTTC. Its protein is CASSLGGGIQETQYF.

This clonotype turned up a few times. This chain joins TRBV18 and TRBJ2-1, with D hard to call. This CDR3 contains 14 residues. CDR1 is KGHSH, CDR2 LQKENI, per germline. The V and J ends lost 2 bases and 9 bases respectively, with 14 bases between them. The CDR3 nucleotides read TGTGCCAGCTCACCAATTGGGTCCGCCAGTGAGCAGTTCTTC. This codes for CASSPIGSASEQFF.

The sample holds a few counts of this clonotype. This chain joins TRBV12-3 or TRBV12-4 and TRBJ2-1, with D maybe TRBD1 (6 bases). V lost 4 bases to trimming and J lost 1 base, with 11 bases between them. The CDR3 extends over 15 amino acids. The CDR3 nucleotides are TGTGCCAGCAGTTACAGGGCCTCATCCTACAATGAGCAGTTCTTC. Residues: CASSYRASSYNEQFF.

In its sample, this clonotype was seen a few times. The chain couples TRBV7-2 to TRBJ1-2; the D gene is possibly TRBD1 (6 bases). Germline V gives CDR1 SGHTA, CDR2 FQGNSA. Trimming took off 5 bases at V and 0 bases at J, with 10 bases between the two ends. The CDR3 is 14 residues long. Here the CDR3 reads CASSLRTANYGYTF. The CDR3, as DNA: TGTGCCAGCAGCCTCCGGACAGCTAACTATGGCTACACCTTC.